The rows below give T cell receptor beta chains drawn from one sample of a study of T cell repertoires in cytomegalovirus infection. TCRdb re-derived calls from the reads in MiXCR, one entry per CDR3 protein. In the table there are 200,000 to 300,000 distinct CDR3 sequences, less than 9.5% of which are singletons. Sequencing used PBMCs. Receptors originate from a human donor in good health (CMV status not recorded). Some clones in this sample may be carry-over from other donors' samples. The CDR3 runs from the conserved cysteine through the conserved F or W. The order of the fields is D gene, J gene, clone size, V gene, CDR3 protein, CDR3 DNA. D genes are given only for firm matches. Size is stated for part of the rows, as once, few or many counts, or as a class when the clone is expanded.

- | TRBJ2-2 | many | TRBV27 | CASSPRRLNTGELFF | TGTGCCAGCAGTCCCCGACGTTTGAACACCGGGGAGCTGTTTTTT
- | TRBJ2-5 | many | TRBV7-2 | CASSPTASETQYF | TGTGCCAGCAGCCCGACGGCCAGTGAGACCCAGTACTTC
TRBD2 | TRBJ2-2 | - | TRBV6-2/TRBV6-3 | CASSYGRAGELFF | TGTGCCAGCAGTTACGGGAGGGCCGGGGAGCTGTTTTTT
TRBD1 | TRBJ2-1 | - | TRBV6-2/TRBV6-3 | CASSWDRGAHYEQFF | TGTGCCAGCAGTTGGGACAGGGGAGCCCACTATGAGCAGTTCTTC
- | TRBJ2-6 | many | TRBV11-3 | CASSPGTLPSGANVLTF | TGTGCCAGCAGCCCCGGGACCCTTCCCTCTGGGGCCAACGTCCTGACTTTC
TRBD1 | TRBJ1-2 | - | TRBV27 | CASSSDRANYGYTF | TGTGCCAGCAGTTCCGACAGGGCTAACTATGGCTACACCTTC
TRBD1 | TRBJ1-1 | - | TRBV20-1 | CSARTGIRTEAFF | TGCAGTGCTAGGACAGGGATACGCACTGAAGCTTTCTTT
- | TRBJ1-5 | many | TRBV12-3/TRBV12-4 | CASSFSGEEQPQHF | TGTGCCAGCAGTTTCTCTGGGGAGGAGCAGCCCCAGCATTTT
- | TRBJ2-1 | many | TRBV7-2 | CASSLDYNEQFF | TGTGCCAGCAGCTTAGACTACAATGAGCAGTTCTTC
TRBD1 | TRBJ1-1 | many | TRBV11-2 | CASSKRQGGTEAFF | TGTGCCAGCAGCAAAAGACAGGGCGGCACTGAAGCTTTCTTT
TRBD2 | TRBJ2-1 | many | TRBV6-1 | CASSEPGGEQFF | TGTGCCAGCAGTGAACCGGGAGGTGAGCAGTTCTTC
- | TRBJ2-2 | many | TRBV7-2 | CASRGGGYTGELFF | TGTGCCAGCAGGGGAGGGGGTTACACCGGGGAGCTGTTTTTT
TRBD2 | TRBJ2-7 | few | TRBV20-1 | CSARNLLAEVYEQYF | TGCAGTGCTAGAAACCTTCTAGCGGAGGTCTACGAGCAGTACTTC
TRBD1 | TRBJ1-5 | many | TRBV7-8 | CASSLDAFTGASQPQHF | TGTGCCAGCAGCTTAGACGCATTCACAGGGGCAAGTCAGCCCCAGCATTTT
TRBD2 | TRBJ2-3 | many | TRBV7-9 | CASSTRTRTLDTQYF | TGTGCCAGCAGCACCCGGACTAGAACCTTAGATACGCAGTATTTT
- | TRBJ1-2 | - | TRBV7-8 | CASSFARGEYGYTF | TGTGCCAGCAGCTTCGCCCGGGGGGAGTATGGCTACACCTTC
- | TRBJ2-7 | many | TRBV7-9 | CASSLAQGVEQYF | TGTGCCAGCAGCTTAGCTCAGGGTGTGGAGCAGTACTTC
- | TRBJ2-1 | many | TRBV7-2 | CASSPFPASEQFF | TGTGCCAGCAGCCCGTTTCCGGCCAGTGAGCAGTTCTTC
TRBD1 | TRBJ1-2 | few | TRBV7-2 | CASSESPGQGTVGYTF | TGTGCCAGCAGCGAATCACCGGGACAGGGAACTGTTGGCTACACCTTC
- | TRBJ2-7 | few | TRBV6-5 | CASSFGRGPHEQYF | TGTGCCAGCAGTTTTGGGAGGGGGCCCCACGAGCAGTACTTC
- | TRBJ2-1 | many | TRBV6-6 | CASSPDRREQFF | TGTGCCAGCAGCCCGGACAGAAGAGAGCAGTTCTTC
- | TRBJ2-1 | few | TRBV4-1 | CASSQDVVQEQFF | TGTGCCAGCAGCCAAGACGTGGTACAAGAGCAGTTCTTC
- | TRBJ1-1 | few | TRBV18 | CASSPGLGPTNTEAFF | TGTGCCAGCTCACCCGGCTTGGGCCCAACGAACACTGAAGCTTTCTTT
- | TRBJ2-1 | many | TRBV12-3/TRBV12-4 | CASTLGNEQFF | TGTGCCAGCACACTGGGCAATGAGCAGTTCTTC
TRBD2 | TRBJ2-7 | many | TRBV11-1 | CASSLSQGTSGSYEQYF | TGTGCCAGCAGCTTATCCCAAGGGACTAGCGGGTCCTACGAGCAGTACTTC
- | TRBJ2-5 | many | TRBV20-1 | CSARELKSGAQETQYF | TGCAGTGCTAGAGAGCTAAAGTCGGGGGCACAAGAGACCCAGTACTTC
- | TRBJ2-1 | - | TRBV9 | CASSVEVSGYNEQFF | TGTGCCAGCAGCGTAGAAGTTAGCGGCTACAATGAGCAGTTCTTC
- | TRBJ1-1 | few | TRBV15 | CATSRDDSSGAFF | TGTGCCACCAGCAGAGATGACTCCTCGGGAGCTTTCTTT
TRBD2 | TRBJ2-7 | many | TRBV20-1 | CSARAGTSGGGEQYF | TGCAGTGCCCGGGCCGGGACTAGCGGGGGAGGCGAGCAGTACTTC
- | TRBJ2-2 | - | TRBV7-2 | CASSSGLPGELFF | TGTGCCAGCAGCTCAGGACTCCCCGGGGAGCTGTTTTTT
- | TRBJ2-4 | many | TRBV5-1 | CASSIDLIAKNIQYF | TGCGCCAGCAGCATCGATTTAATAGCCAAAAACATTCAGTACTTC
TRBD1 | TRBJ1-1 | few | TRBV7-6 | CASSLVYPDRAGGDGIEAFF | TGTGCCAGCAGCTTAGTCTACCCGGATCGGGCAGGGGGCGACGGGATTGAAGCTTTCTTT